This paragraph reports one TCR beta chain. The antigen is not known. This sample is drawn from a study of T cell repertoires in cytomegalovirus infection. Overall study: Both recently identified HLA-C-restricted and well-studied HLA-B-restricted CMV epitopes were used in the study. Indications came from public TCR beta signatures; they pointed to CMV infection and to a matching HLA type. Findings and caveats of the study: The ex vivo response showed dominance by HLA-C-restricted CMV-specific TCR beta clonotypes. Accumulated public TCR beta family frequency recognized individuals carrying CMV together with the relevant HLA.

TCRdb re-derived calls from the reads in MiXCR, one entry per CDR3 protein. Found here are 140,000 to 150,000 distinct CDR3 sequences, 25% to 35% of them singletons; the top ten hold 45% to 60%. Deletions cut 2 bases from V and 10 bases from J, with 21 bases between. This CDR3 is 16 amino acids long. Looked up from germline, CDR1 is MGHRA and CDR2 is YSYEKL. The sequence derives from a human donor in good health (CMV status not recorded). Some clones in this sample may be carry-over from other donors' samples. This rearrangement joins TRBV4-1 to TRBJ2-1; tentative D call: TRBD2 (6 bases). The sample here was CD8+ T cells from cultured PBMCs, taken from culture after CMV antigen stimulation. This CDR3 reads CASSQTSDVGGREQFF. CDR3 sequence (DNA): TGCGCCAGCAGCCAAACCTCAGACGTGGGGGGAAGGGAGCAGTTCTTC.